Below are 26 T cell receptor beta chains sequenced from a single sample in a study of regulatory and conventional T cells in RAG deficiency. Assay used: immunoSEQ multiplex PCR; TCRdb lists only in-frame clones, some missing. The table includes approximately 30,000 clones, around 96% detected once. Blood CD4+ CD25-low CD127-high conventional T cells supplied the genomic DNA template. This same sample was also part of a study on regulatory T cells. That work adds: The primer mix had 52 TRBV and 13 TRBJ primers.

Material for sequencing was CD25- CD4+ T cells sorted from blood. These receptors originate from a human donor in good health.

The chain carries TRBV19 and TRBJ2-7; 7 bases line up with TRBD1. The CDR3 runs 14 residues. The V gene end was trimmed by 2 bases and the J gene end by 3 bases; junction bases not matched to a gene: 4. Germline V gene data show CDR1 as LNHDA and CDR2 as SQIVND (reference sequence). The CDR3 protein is CASSIPGTDYEQYF. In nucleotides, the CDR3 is TGTGCCAGTAGTATACCCGGGACAGACTACGAGCAGTACTTC.

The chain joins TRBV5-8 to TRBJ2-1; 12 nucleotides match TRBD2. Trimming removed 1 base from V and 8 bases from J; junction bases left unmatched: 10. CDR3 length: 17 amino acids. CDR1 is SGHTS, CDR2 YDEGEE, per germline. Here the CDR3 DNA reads TGTGCCAGCAGCTTGTGGTCTAGCGGGGGGGGCAAGGATGAGCAGTTCTTC. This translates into CASSLWSSGGGKDEQFF. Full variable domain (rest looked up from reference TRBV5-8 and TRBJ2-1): EAGVTQSPTHLIKTRGQQATLRCSPISGHTSVYWYQQALGLGLQFLLWYDEGEERNRGNFPPRFSGRQFPNYSSELNVNALELEDSALYLCASSLWSSGGGKDEQFFGPGTRLTVL.

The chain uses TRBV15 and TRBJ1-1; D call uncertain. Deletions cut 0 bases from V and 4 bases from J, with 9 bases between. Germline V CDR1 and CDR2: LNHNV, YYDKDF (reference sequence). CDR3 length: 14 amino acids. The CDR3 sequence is CATSRDNGLTEAFF. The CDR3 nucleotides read TGTGCCACCAGCAGAGATAATGGGCTCACTGAAGCTTTCTTT.

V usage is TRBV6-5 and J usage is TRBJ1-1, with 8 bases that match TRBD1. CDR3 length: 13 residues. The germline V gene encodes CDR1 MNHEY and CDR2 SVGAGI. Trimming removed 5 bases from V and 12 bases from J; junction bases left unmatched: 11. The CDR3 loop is CASSRTGTVVTFF. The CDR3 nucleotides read TGTGCCAGCAGTAGGACAGGGACGGTGGTAACTTTCTTT.

CDR3 sequence (DNA): TGCGCCAGCAGCCAAGGGAACGGATGGAGGGAAACAGATACGCAGTATTTT. Translating it yields CASSQGNGWRETDTQYF. J is TRBJ2-3 and V is TRBV4-3, with D maybe TRBD2 (6 bases). The germline V and J ends were trimmed by 1 base and 3 bases, with 17 bases remaining between them. The germline gives CDR1 LGHNA, CDR2 YSLEER. The CDR3 spans 17 residues.

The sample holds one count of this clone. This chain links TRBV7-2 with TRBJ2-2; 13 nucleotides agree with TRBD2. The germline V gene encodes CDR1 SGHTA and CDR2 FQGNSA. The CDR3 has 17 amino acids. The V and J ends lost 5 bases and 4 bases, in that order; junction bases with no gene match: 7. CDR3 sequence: CASSRQLAGGLTGELFF. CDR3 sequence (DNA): TGTGCCAGCAGCCGACAACTAGCGGGGGGGCTCACCGGGGAGCTGTTTTTT.

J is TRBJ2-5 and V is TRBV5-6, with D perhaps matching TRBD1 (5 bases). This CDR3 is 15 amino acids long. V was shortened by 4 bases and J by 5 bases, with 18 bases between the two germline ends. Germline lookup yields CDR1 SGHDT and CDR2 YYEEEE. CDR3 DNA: TGTGCCAGCAGCCTCGACAGTAAGGGTTGGGAGACCCAGTACTTC. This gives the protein CASSLDSKGWETQYF.

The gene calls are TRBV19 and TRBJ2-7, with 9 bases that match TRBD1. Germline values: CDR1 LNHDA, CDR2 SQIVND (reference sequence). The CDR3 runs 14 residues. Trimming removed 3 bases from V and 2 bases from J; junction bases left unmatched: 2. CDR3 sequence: CASSITGGPYEQYF. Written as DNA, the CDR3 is TGTGCCAGTAGTATTACAGGGGGCCCCTACGAGCAGTACTTC.

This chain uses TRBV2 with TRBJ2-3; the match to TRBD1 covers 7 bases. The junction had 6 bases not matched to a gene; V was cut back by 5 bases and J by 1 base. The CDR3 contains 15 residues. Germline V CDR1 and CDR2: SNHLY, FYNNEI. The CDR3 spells CASSKGQTGTDTQYF. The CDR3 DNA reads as TGTGCCAGCAGTAAGGGACAGACGGGCACAGATACGCAGTATTTT. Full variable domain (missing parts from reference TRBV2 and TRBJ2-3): EPEVTQTPSHQVTQMGQEVILRCVPISNHLYFYWYRQILGQKVEFLVSFYNNEISEKSEIFDDQFSVERPDGSNFTLKIRSTKLEDSAMYFCASSKGQTGTDTQYFGPGTRLTVL.

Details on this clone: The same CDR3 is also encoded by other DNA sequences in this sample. CDR3 sequence reads: CASSPGAGYEQYF. CDR3 DNA: TGCGCCAGCAGCCCTGGGGCTGGATACGAGCAGTACTTC. The rearrangement joins TRBV5-1 to TRBJ2-7, with D tentatively TRBD1 (5 bases). With 4 bases removed from V and 4 bases from J, the gap between germline ends came to 12 bases. The V gene's germline CDR1 is SGHRS and CDR2 YFSETQ. This CDR3 has 13 residues. Combining the CDR3 with reference TRBV5-1 and TRBJ2-7 gives the whole variable domain KAGVTQTPRYLIKTRGQQVTLSCSPISGHRSVSWYQQTPGQGLQFLFEYFSETQRNKGNFPGRFSGRQFSNSRSEMNVSTLELGDSALYLCASSPGAGYEQYFGPGTRLTVT.

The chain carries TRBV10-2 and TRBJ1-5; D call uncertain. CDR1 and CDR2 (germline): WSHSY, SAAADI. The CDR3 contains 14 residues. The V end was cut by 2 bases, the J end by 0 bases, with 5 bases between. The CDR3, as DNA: TGCGCCAGCAGTGAGCAGTTTAGCAATCAGCCCCAGCATTTT. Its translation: CASSEQFSNQPQHF.

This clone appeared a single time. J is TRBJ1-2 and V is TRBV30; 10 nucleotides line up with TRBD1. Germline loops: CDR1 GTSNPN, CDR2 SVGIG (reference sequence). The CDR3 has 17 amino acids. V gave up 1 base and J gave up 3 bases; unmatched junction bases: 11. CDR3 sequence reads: CAWSARAGTGAYYGYTF. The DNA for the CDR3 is TGTGCCTGGAGTGCCCGAGCCGGGACAGGGGCCTACTATGGCTACACCTTC.

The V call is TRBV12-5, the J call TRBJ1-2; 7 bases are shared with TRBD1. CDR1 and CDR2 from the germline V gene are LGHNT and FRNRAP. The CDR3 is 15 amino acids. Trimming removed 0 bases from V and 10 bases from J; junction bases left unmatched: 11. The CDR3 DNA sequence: TGTGCTAGTGGTTTGGTACCCGGACAGGATAGGATCTACACCTTC. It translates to CASGLVPGQDRIYTF.

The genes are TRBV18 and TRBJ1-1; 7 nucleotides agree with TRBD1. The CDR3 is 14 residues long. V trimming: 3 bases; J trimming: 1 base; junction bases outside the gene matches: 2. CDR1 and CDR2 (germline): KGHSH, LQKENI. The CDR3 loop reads CASSPGQPNTEAFF. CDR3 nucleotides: TGTGCCAGCTCACCGGGACAGCCGAACACTGAAGCTTTCTTT.

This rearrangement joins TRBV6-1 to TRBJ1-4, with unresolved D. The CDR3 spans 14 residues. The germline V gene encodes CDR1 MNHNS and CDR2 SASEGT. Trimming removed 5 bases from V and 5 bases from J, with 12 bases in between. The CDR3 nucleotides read TGTGCCAGCAGTCGCTTGGAGGGAAATGAAAAACTGTTTTTT. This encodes CASSRLEGNEKLFF.

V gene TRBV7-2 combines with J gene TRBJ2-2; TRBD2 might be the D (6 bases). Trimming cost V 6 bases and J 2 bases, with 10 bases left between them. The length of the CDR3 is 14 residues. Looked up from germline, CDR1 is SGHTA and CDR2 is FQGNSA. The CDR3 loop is CASRSGLNTGELFF. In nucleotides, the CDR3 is TGTGCCAGCAGGAGCGGGTTAAACACCGGGGAGCTGTTTTTT.

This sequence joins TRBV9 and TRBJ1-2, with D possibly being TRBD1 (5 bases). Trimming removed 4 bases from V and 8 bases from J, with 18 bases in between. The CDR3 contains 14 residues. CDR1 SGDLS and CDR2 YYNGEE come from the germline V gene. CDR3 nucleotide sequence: TGTGCCAGCAGCCGCGGGGAAGGGACGGGCGGCTACACCTTC. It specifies CASSRGEGTGGYTF.

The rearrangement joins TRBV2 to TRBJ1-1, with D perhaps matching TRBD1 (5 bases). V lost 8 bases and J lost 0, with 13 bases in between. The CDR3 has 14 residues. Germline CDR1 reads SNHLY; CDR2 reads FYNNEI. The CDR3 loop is CASAGGYMNTEAFF. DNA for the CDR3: TGTGCCAGCGCGGGGGGGTACATGAACACTGAAGCTTTCTTT.

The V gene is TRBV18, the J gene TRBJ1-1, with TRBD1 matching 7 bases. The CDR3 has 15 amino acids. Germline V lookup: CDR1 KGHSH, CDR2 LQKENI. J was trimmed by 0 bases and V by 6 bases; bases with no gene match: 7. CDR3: CASSRMTGMNTEAFF. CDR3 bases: TGTGCCAGCTCTCGGATGACAGGGATGAACACTGAAGCTTTCTTT.

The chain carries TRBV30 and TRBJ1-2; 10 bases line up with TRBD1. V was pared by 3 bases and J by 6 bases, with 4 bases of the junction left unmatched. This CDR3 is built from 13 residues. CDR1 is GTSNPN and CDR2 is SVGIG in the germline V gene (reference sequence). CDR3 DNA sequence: TGTGCCTGGAGCTTGACAGGGGGCGATGGCTACACCTTC. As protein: CAWSLTGGDGYTF. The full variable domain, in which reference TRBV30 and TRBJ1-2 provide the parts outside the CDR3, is SQTIHQWPATLVQPVGSPLSLECTVEGTSNPNLYWYRQAAGRGLQLLFYSVGIGQISSEVPQNLSASRPQDRQFILSSKKLLLSDSGFYLCAWSLTGGDGYTFGSGTRLTVV.

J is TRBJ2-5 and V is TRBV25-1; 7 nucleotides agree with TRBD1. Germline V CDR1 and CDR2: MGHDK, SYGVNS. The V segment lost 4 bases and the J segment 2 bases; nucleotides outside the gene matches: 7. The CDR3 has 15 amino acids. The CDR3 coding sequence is TGTGCCAGCAGTGTCCCTCGGGACAGACAAGAGACCCAGTACTTC. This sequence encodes CASSVPRDRQETQYF.

The CDR3 coding sequence is TGTGCCAGCAGCCCACAGGCTTCCGAGCAGTACTTC. Translated, it gives CASSPQASEQYF. This sequence joins TRBV7-9 and TRBJ2-7; D perhaps matches TRBD1 (5 bases). The germline gives CDR1 SEHNR, CDR2 FQNEAQ (reference sequence). Trimming pared 5 bases from V and 6 bases from J, leaving 11 bases between. This CDR3 region has 12 residues.

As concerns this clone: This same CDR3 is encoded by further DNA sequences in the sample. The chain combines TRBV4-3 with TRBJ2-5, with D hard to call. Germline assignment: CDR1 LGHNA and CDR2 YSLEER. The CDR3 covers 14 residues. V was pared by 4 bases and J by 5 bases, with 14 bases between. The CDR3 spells CASSRVVSEETQYF. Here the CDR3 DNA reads TGCGCCAGCAGCCGTGTGGTTTCTGAGGAGACCCAGTACTTC.

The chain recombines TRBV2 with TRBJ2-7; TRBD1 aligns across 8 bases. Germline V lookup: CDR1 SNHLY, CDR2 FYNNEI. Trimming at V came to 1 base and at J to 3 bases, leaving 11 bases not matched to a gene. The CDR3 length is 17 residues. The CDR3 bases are TGTGCCAGCAGTGAAGAAGCGCTAAGAGACAGGGGCTACGAGCAGTACTTC. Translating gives CASSEEALRDRGYEQYF.

The DNA of the CDR3 is TGTGCCAGCAGTTACTTGGCAGCGTCTTCCTACGAGCAGTACTTC. Amino acids: CASSYLAASSYEQYF. V and J are TRBV6-5 and TRBJ2-7; D unclear. This CDR3 region has 15 residues. With 1 base removed from V and 1 base from J, the gap between germline ends came to 11 bases. The germline CDR1 and CDR2 sequences are MNHEY and SVGAGI.

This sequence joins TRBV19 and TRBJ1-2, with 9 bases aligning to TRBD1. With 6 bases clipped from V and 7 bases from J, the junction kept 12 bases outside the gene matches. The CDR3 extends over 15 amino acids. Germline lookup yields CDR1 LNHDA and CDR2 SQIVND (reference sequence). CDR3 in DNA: TGTGCCAGTAGCCTTCTTCAGGGACAGGGTTCTGGCTACACCTTC. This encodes CASSLLQGQGSGYTF. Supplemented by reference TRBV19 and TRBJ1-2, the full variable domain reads DGGITQSPKYLFRKEGQNVTLSCEQNLNHDAMYWYRQDPGQGLRLIYYSQIVNDFQKGDIAEGYSVSREKKESFPLTVTSAQKNPTAFYLCASSLLQGQGSGYTFGSGTRLTVV.